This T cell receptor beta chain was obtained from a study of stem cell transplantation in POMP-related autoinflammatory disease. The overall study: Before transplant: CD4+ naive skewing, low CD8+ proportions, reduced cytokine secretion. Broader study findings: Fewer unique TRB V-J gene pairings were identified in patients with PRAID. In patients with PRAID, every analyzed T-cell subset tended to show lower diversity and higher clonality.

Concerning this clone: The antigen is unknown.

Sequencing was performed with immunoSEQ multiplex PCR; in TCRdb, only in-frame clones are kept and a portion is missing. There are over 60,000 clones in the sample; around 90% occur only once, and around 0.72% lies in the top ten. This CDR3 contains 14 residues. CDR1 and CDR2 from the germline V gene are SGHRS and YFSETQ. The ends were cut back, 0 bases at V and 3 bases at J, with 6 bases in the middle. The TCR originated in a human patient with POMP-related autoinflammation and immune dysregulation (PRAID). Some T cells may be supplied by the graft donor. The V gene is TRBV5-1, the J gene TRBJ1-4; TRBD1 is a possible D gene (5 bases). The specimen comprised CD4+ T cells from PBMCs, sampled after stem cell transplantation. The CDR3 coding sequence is TGCGCCAGCAGCTTGGGGGACGCTAATGAAAAACTGTTTTTT. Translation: CASSLGDANEKLFF.